Shown below are 23 T cell receptor beta chains from a single sample sequenced in a study of cytomegalovirus exposure and HLA in healthy donors. Sequenced by immunoSEQ multiplex PCR; TCRdb stores in-frame clones only, minus some. The sample holds approximately 59,000 clones; approximately 92% are singletons and the top ten take under 5.5%. The sequenced sample was PBMCs. The origin of the receptors is a man in his late teens or twenties in good health and CMV-seropositive.

The genes are TRBV6-5 and TRBJ2-3, with D uncertain. The CDR3 runs to 15 residues. The germline V and J ends were trimmed by 1 base and 2 bases, with 10 bases remaining between them. Per germline, CDR1 MNHEY and CDR2 SVGAGI. CDR3 sequence reads: CASSYLGTATDTQYF. The CDR3 DNA sequence: TGTGCCAGCAGTTACTTGGGCACTGCCACAGATACGCAGTATTTT.

CDR3 region: CASKQGGVGEKLFF. The DNA of the CDR3 is TGTGCCAGCAAACAGGGGGGGGTTGGTGAAAAACTGTTTTTT. V usage is TRBV2 and J usage is TRBJ1-4; 8 nucleotides align to TRBD1. The V and J ends lost 7 bases and 7 bases, in that order; junction bases with no gene match: 8. The CDR3 runs 14 residues. Germline CDR1 reads SNHLY; CDR2 reads FYNNEI.

V usage is TRBV30 and J usage is TRBJ1-5; D is perhaps TRBD1 (6 bases). The CDR3 totals 13 residues. CDR1 is GTSNPN and CDR2 is SVGIG in the germline V gene (reference sequence). Between the trimmed V and J ends, which lost 2 bases and 2 bases, there was a span of 7 bases. The CDR3 DNA reads TGTGCCTGGAGTCGACAGGGCAATCAGCCCCAGCATTTT. Translating gives CAWSRQGNQPQHF.

The DNA for the CDR3 is TGTGCCAGCAGTGATTTTGTCGGGGAGCAGTACTTC. This gives the protein CASSDFVGEQYF. V and J are TRBV6-1 and TRBJ2-7; D gene uncertain. The germline CDR1 and CDR2 sequences are MNHNS and SASEGT. The CDR3 length is 12 residues. Trimming shortened V by 3 bases and J by 7 bases, and 10 bases separated the two germline ends.

The gene calls are TRBV7-9 and TRBJ1-5; 10 nucleotides match TRBD1. The CDR3 runs 14 residues. Per the germline V gene, CDR1 is SEHNR and CDR2 is FQNEAQ (reference sequence). Trimming took 5 bases from V and 5 from J; bases not matched to a gene: 3. In nucleotides, the CDR3 is TGTGCCAGCAGCCCAGGGACAGGGGATCAGCCCCAGCATTTT. Translation gives CASSPGTGDQPQHF.

V is TRBV6-1 and J is TRBJ1-5; the D is unclear. The CDR3 spans 14 residues. Germline values: CDR1 MNHNS, CDR2 SASEGT. Trimming pared 1 base from V and 1 base from J, leaving 5 bases between. CDR3 region: CASSEDGSNQPQHF. CDR3 DNA sequence: TGTGCCAGCAGTGAAGACGGGAGCAATCAGCCCCAGCATTTT.

A few counts support this clone. The V call is TRBV6-1, the J call TRBJ2-2; TRBD2 aligns across 7 bases. Germline assignment: CDR1 MNHNS and CDR2 SASEGT. The CDR3 has 15 residues. J gave up 7 bases and V 6 bases, and 11 bases lay outside the gene matches. The CDR3: CASSPKAGESGELFF. Written as DNA, the CDR3 is TGTGCCAGCAGCCCCAAGGCGGGAGAAAGCGGGGAGCTGTTTTTT.

This chain uses TRBV7-2 with TRBJ2-1; 7 bases align to TRBD2. V shed 4 bases and J 4 bases; nucleotides not matched to a gene: 7. The CDR3 sequence is 15 residues long. Germline assignment: CDR1 SGHTA and CDR2 FQGNSA. This CDR3 reads CASSSYGGRYNEQFF. CDR3 DNA: TGTGCCAGCAGCTCTTACGGCGGGAGATACAATGAGCAGTTCTTC.

The rearrangement joins TRBV10-1 to TRBJ2-1; TRBD1 might be the D (6 bases). V lost 0 bases and J 2 bases, leaving 11 bases between the germline ends. The CDR3 extends over 16 amino acids. Germline-derived CDR1 and CDR2 are WNHNN and SYGVQD (reference sequence). The CDR3 sequence is CASSESLEGAYNEQFF. The CDR3 DNA sequence: TGCGCCAGCAGTGAGTCTCTAGAGGGGGCCTACAATGAGCAGTTCTTC.

This clone showed up just once. V gene TRBV19 combines with J gene TRBJ2-1, with 9 bases matching TRBD1. V was pared by 3 bases and J by 7 bases, with 10 bases of the junction left unmatched. CDR3 length equals 16 residues. CDR1 is LNHDA, CDR2 SQIVND, per germline (reference sequence). CDR3 coding DNA: TGTGCCAGTAGTATCCTCCGGGGACAGGGACAGAATGAGCAGTTCTTC. Translated: CASSILRGQGQNEQFF.

This sequence joins TRBV19 and TRBJ2-3; 8 positions match TRBD2. Unmatched junction bases numbered 12, after V lost 7 bases and J lost 3 bases. CDR1 and CDR2 (germline): LNHDA, SQIVND (reference sequence). CDR3 length equals 16 residues. CDR3 amino acids: CASTANQREITDTQYF. DNA for the CDR3: TGTGCCAGTACCGCAAATCAGCGGGAGATAACAGATACGCAGTATTTT.

V is TRBV6-5 and J is TRBJ2-7; weak D call: TRBD1 (6 bases). This CDR3 is built from 16 residues. Germline values: CDR1 MNHEY, CDR2 SVGAGI. The V end lost 0 bases, the J end lost 2 bases, and 14 bases lay between the germline ends. CDR3: CASSYSSPGETYEQYF. The CDR3, as DNA: TGTGCCAGCAGTTACTCTTCACCAGGGGAAACCTACGAGCAGTACTTC.

The V gene is TRBV1, the J gene TRBJ1-5; TRBD1 is the table's D call, not checked against the DNA. TRBV1 is designated a pseudogene. This CDR3 contains 15 residues. DNA of the CDR3: TGCACCAGCAGCCAAGATAACAGGGCGGCTCAGCCCCAGCATTTT. As protein: CTSSQDNRAAQPQHF.

The V and J genes are TRBV6-6 and TRBJ2-3, with a weak D call TRBD1 (7 bases). V was cut by 6 bases and J by 2 bases, with 18 bases left in between. The CDR3 is 16 residues long. CDR1 is MNHNY and CDR2 is SVGAGI in the germline V gene (reference sequence). CDR3 DNA: TGTGCCAGCAGCGGAGGGACAGCCCTTTACACAGATACGCAGTATTTT. It encodes CASSGGTALYTDTQYF.

The chain employs TRBV27 and TRBJ2-7, with TRBD2 identical over 11 bases. The germline V gene has CDR1 MNHEY and CDR2 SMNVEV (reference sequence). CDR3 size: 17 residues. Trimming removed 5 bases from V and 3 bases from J; junction bases left unmatched: 12. In DNA, the CDR3 is TGTGCCAGCAGTGCATCTAGGACTAGCGGGCCTCTCTACGAGCAGTACTTC. Translated: CASSASRTSGPLYEQYF.

The chain combines TRBV19 with TRBJ1-1, with a tentative D call TRBD1 (6 bases). This CDR3 contains 13 residues. The germline V gene has CDR1 LNHDA and CDR2 SQIVND (reference sequence). V lost 7 bases and J lost 10, with 19 bases in between. In DNA form, the CDR3 reads TGTGCCAGTACCGTATCGGGGGGGACAACAGCTTTCTTT. It yields the protein CASTVSGGTTAFF.

The chain employs TRBV29-1 and TRBJ2-2; no definite D call. V was shortened by 5 bases and J by 0 bases, with 10 bases between the two germline ends. The CDR3 is 14 residues long. Germline CDR1 SQVTM, CDR2 ANQGSEA. This CDR3 reads CSVHRQPNTGELFF. CDR3 DNA: TGCAGCGTTCACCGACAACCGAACACCGGGGAGCTGTTTTTT.

V is TRBV27 and J is TRBJ2-3, with 8 bases aligning to TRBD1. The length of the CDR3 is 16 residues. Germline lookup yields CDR1 MNHEY and CDR2 SMNVEV (reference sequence). Unmatched junction bases numbered 11, after V lost 9 bases and J lost 0 bases. CDR3 amino acids: CASDWTGHKSTDTQYF. The CDR3 DNA sequence: TGTGCCAGTGATTGGACAGGGCATAAGAGCACAGATACGCAGTATTTT.

The chain carries TRBV5-1 and TRBJ2-7; 7 positions agree with TRBD1. The CDR3 spans 15 residues. Germline-derived CDR1 and CDR2 are SGHRS and YFSETQ. Losses at the gene ends were 4 bases for V and 1 base for J; bases not matched to a gene: 8. This CDR3 is CASSPGRQGSYEQYF. CDR3 nucleotide sequence: TGCGCCAGCAGCCCGGGCCGACAGGGATCCTACGAGCAGTACTTC.

The chain joins TRBV5-1 to TRBJ1-3, with D possibly being TRBD1 (5 bases). The CDR3 covers 15 residues. V gave up 4 bases and J gave up 2 bases, with 13 bases separating them. Per the germline V gene, CDR1 is SGHRS and CDR2 is YFSETQ. The CDR3: CASSPFQGAGNTIYF. For the CDR3, the DNA is TGCGCCAGCAGCCCCTTCCAAGGGGCTGGAAACACCATATATTTT. The full variable domain, its missing parts supplied by reference TRBV5-1 and TRBJ1-3, is KAGVTQTPRYLIKTRGQQVTLSCSPISGHRSVSWYQQTPGQGLQFLFEYFSETQRNKGNFPGRFSGRQFSNSRSEMNVSTLELGDSALYLCASSPFQGAGNTIYFGEGSWLTVV.

V and J are TRBV11-3 and TRBJ2-1; D call uncertain. This CDR3 is built from 13 residues. Germline V gives CDR1 SGHNT, CDR2 YENEEA. Deletions cut 1 base from V and 6 bases from J, with 7 bases between. CDR3 in amino acids: CASSLGSPNEQFF. The CDR3 nucleotides read TGTGCCAGCAGCTTAGGTTCTCCCAATGAGCAGTTCTTC.

The chain employs TRBV28 and TRBJ2-2; D is unresolved. Trimming removed 3 bases from V and 3 bases from J, with 17 bases in between. Germline V gene lookup returns CDR1 MDHEN and CDR2 SYDVKM. The CDR3 contains 17 residues. The CDR3 is CASSFPPEALDTGELFF. In DNA, the CDR3 is TGTGCCAGCAGTTTCCCCCCCGAAGCGTTAGACACCGGGGAGCTGTTTTTT.

The chain recombines TRBV28 with TRBJ2-1, with TRBD2 identical over 9 bases. The ends lost 4 bases at V and 11 bases at J; junction bases unmatched: 9. CDR3 length: 14 amino acids. CDR1 and CDR2 from the germline V gene are MDHEN and SYDVKM. The CDR3 DNA sequence: TGTGCCAGCAGTTATCTAGCGGGACGTTCCAAGCAGTTCTTC. It encodes CASSYLAGRSKQFF.